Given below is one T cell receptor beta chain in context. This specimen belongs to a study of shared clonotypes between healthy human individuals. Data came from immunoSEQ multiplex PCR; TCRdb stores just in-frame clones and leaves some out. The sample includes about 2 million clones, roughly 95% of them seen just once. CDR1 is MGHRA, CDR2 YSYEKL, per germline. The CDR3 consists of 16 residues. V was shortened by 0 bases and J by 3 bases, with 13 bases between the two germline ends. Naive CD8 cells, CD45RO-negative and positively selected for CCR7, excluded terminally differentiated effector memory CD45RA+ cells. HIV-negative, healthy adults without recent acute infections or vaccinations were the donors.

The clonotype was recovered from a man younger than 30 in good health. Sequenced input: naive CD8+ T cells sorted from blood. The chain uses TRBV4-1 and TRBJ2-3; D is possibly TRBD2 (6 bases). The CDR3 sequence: CASSQDSVGTTDTQYF. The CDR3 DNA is TGCGCCAGCAGCCAAGATTCGGTGGGGACTACAGATACGCAGTATTTT.